This TCR beta chain came from a study of spatial heterogeneity in lung cancer. TCRdb used MiXCR to reprocess the 5' RACE reads, holding one entry per CDR3 protein. The sample consists of roughly 60,000 distinct CDR3 sequences, around 8.4% of them appearing once. This CDR3 spans 15 amino acids. Unmatched junction bases numbered 12, after V lost 4 bases and J lost 10 bases. CDR1 is SGHRS and CDR2 is YFSETQ in the germline V gene. Documented time point: sample taken at primary tumor resection. Frozen PBMC, nontumor lung or tumor provided whole RNA, which was sequenced unsorted. This clonotype occurred a few times.

This chain uses TRBV5-1 with TRBJ2-1; 9 bases agree with TRBD2. This sequence was found in a female donor with early-stage non-small cell lung cancer. This specimen was PBMCs, taken at surgery. CDR3 amino acids: CASSPTTSGPGEQFF. The CDR3 DNA sequence: TGCGCCAGCAGCCCGACGACTAGCGGTCCTGGGGAGCAGTTCTTC.